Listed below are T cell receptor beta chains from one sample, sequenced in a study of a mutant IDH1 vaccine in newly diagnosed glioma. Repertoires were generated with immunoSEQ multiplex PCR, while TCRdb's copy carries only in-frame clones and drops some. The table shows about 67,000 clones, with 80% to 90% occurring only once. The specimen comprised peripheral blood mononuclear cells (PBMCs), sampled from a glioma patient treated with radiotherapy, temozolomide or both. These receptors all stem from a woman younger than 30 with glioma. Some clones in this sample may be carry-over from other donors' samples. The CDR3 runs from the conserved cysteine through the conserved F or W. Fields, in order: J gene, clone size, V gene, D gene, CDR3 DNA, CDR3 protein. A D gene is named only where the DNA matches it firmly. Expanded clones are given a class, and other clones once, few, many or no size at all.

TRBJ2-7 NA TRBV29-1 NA TGCAGCGTGAGGGCCTTGAGCCACGAGCAGTACTTC CSVRALSHEQYF
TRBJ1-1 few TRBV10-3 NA TGTGCCATCAGTCCCTTACACGGGAACACTGAAGCTTTCTTT CAISPLHGNTEAFF
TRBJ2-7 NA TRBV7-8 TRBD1 TGTGCCAGCAGCTCCGGGACAGGGAGACTCGCCTACGAGCAGTACTTC CASSSGTGRLAYEQYF
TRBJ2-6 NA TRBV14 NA TGTGCCAGCAGCCTGCGACATAGCTCTGGGGCCAACGTCCTGACTTTC CASSLRHSSGANVLTF
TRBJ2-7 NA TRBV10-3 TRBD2 TGTGCCATCAGTGGGACTAGCGGGAACTACGAGCAGTACTTC CAISGTSGNYEQYF
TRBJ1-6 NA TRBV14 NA TGTGCCAGCAGCCAAGACAGGGTTTCACCCCTCCACTTT CASSQDRVSPLHF
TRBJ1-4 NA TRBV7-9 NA TGTGCCAGCAGTTTTCGTGCCGCCAATGAAAAACTGTTTTTT CASSFRAANEKLFF
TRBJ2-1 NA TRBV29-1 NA TGCAGCGTTCCGGGGCTGACGTACAATGAGCAGTTCTTC CSVPGLTYNEQFF
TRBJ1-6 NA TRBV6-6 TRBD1 TGTGCCAGCAGCCCCGGGACAGGGAATTCACCCCTCCACTTT CASSPGTGNSPLHF
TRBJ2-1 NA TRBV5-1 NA TGCGCCAGCAGCTTGAGAGAATACAATGAGCAGTTCTTC CASSLREYNEQFF
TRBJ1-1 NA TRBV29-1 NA TGCAGCGTTGTCCCGACAGGCAACATGAACACTGAAGCTTTCTTT CSVVPTGNMNTEAFF
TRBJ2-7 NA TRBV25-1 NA TGTGCCAGCAGTGAATACCAGAGCTCCTACGAGCAGTACTTC CASSEYQSSYEQYF
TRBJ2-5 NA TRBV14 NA TGTGCCAGCAGCCCCGAAGACTGGGGGGAGCAAGAGACCCAGTACTTC CASSPEDWGEQETQYF
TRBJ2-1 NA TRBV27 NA TGTGCCAGCAGATCCGGGGCTCATGAGCAGTTCTTC CASRSGAHEQFF